The 15 T cell receptor beta chains reported below all come from one sample, sequenced in a study of T cells in women clearing cervical HPV infection (dated by TCRdb to between 2017 and 2018). Libraries were prepared through the immunoSEQ multiplex PCR assay. TCRdb stores this immuneACCESS table with in-frame sequences only. Part of the clones is absent; in the studies checked, under half of the shortfall reflects unresolved V genes, and no reason is known for the rest. This sample's clone table shows 10,000 to 15,000 clones. The ten largest clones take up under 25% of the sample. Specimen: blood buffy coat. The source of these receptors is a woman between 18 and 70 years old with a cervical HPV16 infection that either progressed to CIN3+ or cleared (not recorded which).

With regard to this clone: The read ends 3 residues before the CDR3 terminus; that terminus is restored from the germline J gene. The chain couples TRBV19 to TRBJ1-5, with D perhaps TRBD1 (5 bases). Germline CDR1 is LNHDA and CDR2 is SQIVND (reference sequence). Trimming took 3 bases from V and 5 from J, leaving 11 bases between them. This CDR3 is built from 14 residues. The DNA read from the CDR3 is TGTGCCAGTAGTATTCCCAGGGATGATCAGCCC. This gives the protein CASSIPRDDQP. The complete CDR3 reads CASSIPRDDQPQHF. The full variable domain, rest sourced from reference TRBV19 and TRBJ1-5, is DGGITQSPKYLFRKEGQNVTLSCEQNLNHDAMYWYRQDPGQGLRLIYYSQIVNDFQKGDIAEGYSVSREKKESFPLTVTSAQKNPTAFYLCASSIPRDDQPQHFGDGTRLSIL.

A word on this clone: The read stops 3 residues short of the end of the CDR3; the missing end is completed from the germline J gene. This chain connects TRBV28 to TRBJ1-2, with 8 nucleotides matching TRBD1. The CDR3 runs 14 residues. J gave up 6 bases and V 3 bases, and 6 bases lay outside the gene matches. Germline values: CDR1 MDHEN, CDR2 SYDVKM. Partial CDR3 DNA: TGTGCCAGCAGTTTGGGACAGGTTGGTAATGGC. Translated: CASSLGQVGNG. The CDR3 in full is CASSLGQVGNGYTF.

As for this clone: The sequenced fragment ends 3 residues before the CDR3 boundary, so the rest is inferred from the germline J gene. V and J are TRBV5-1 and TRBJ1-3; TRBD1 might be the D (6 bases). Per germline, CDR1 SGHRS and CDR2 YFSETQ. The CDR3 sequence is 18 residues long. The V end was cut by 2 bases, the J end by 0 bases, with 18 bases between. The CDR3 protein is CASSFSPGTSNSGNTIYF. Partial CDR3 DNA: TGCGCCAGCAGCTTTTCCCCGGGGACAAGTAACTCTGGAAACACC.

The CDR3 reads CASSDPGQGNVGYTF. Incomplete CDR3 DNA: TGTGCCAGCAGTGATCCGGGACAGGGTAACGTGGGC. This chain uses TRBV2 with TRBJ1-2, with TRBD1 matching over 9 bases. The read halts 3 residues ahead of the CDR3 end, with the missing end drawn from the germline J gene. The germline V gene has CDR1 SNHLY and CDR2 FYNNEI. The CDR3 totals 15 residues. The variable domain in full, with the rest retrieved from reference TRBV2 and TRBJ1-2, is EPEVTQTPSHQVTQMGQEVILRCVPISNHLYFYWYRQILGQKVEFLVSFYNNEISEKSEIFDDQFSVERPDGSNFTLKIRSTKLEDSAMYFCASSDPGQGNVGYTFGSGTRLTVV.

Of note for this clone: The read finishes 3 residues shy of the CDR3 end, and the germline J gene is used to complete it. The chain joins TRBV27 to TRBJ2-2; 9 bases are shared with TRBD2. Germline assignment: CDR1 MNHEY and CDR2 SMNVEV (reference sequence). The ends lost 2 bases at V and 7 bases at J; junction bases unmatched: 14. The CDR3 runs 18 residues. The sequenced CDR3 bases are TGTGCCAGCAGTTTACAACCATTTGCGGGGGGGCTGGTCGGGGAG. It translates to CASSLQPFAGGLVGE. In full, the CDR3 reads CASSLQPFAGGLVGELFF.

Points on this clone: The CDR3 end falls 3 residues outside the read, so it is completed with the germline J gene. V usage is TRBV2 and J usage is TRBJ1-6; 9 nucleotides agree with TRBD1. The CDR3 is made up of 18 amino acids. V trimming: 6 bases; J trimming: 7 bases; junction bases outside the gene matches: 16. Per germline, CDR1 SNHLY and CDR2 FYNNEI. CDR3: CASRTGGVMGDFNSPLHF. CDR3 DNA (partial): TGTGCCAGCAGGACAGGGGGGGTTATGGGGGATTTCAATTCACCC.

As to this clone: The read terminates 3 residues before the CDR3 end, so the remaining end is supplied by the germline J gene. This sequence joins TRBV5-1 and TRBJ1-1; 7 bases align to TRBD1. Per the germline V gene, CDR1 is SGHRS and CDR2 is YFSETQ. The CDR3 spans 14 residues. J was trimmed by 6 bases and V by 0 bases; bases with no gene match: 5. The CDR3 here is CASSLGDRASEAFF. The covered CDR3 bases are TGCGCCAGCAGCTTGGGGGACAGAGCATCTGAA.

About this clone: The read ends 3 residues shy of where the CDR3 ends; the end is completed using the germline J gene. The chain has TRBV7-3 and TRBJ1-6; D may be TRBD1 (5 bases). Trimming took off 2 bases at V and 5 bases at J, with 10 bases between the two ends. The CDR3 loop spans 15 amino acids. Germline assignment: CDR1 SGHTA and CDR2 FQGTGA. CDR3 sequence: CASSLLDRDNSPLHF. CDR3 bases read: TGTGCCAGCAGCTTATTAGACAGAGATAATTCACCC.

As regards this clone: Sequencing ends 3 residues short of the CDR3 end; the germline J gene provides the rest. This sequence joins TRBV6-1 and TRBJ2-2; the match to TRBD1 covers 10 bases. CDR3 length equals 15 residues. Germline V lookup: CDR1 MNHNS, CDR2 SASEGT. Trimming took 3 bases from V and 4 from J; bases not matched to a gene: 2. The CDR3 bases that were read are TGTGCCAGCAGTGAGACAGGGGGCAGCACCGGGGAG. This codes for CASSETGGSTGE. The full CDR3 protein is CASSETGGSTGELFF.

Incomplete CDR3 DNA: TGCGCCAGCAGCCCAGTGGGAGGACTAAAAAGCAATGAG. It translates to CASSPVGGLKSNE. From start to end, the CDR3 is CASSPVGGLKSNEQFF. The V and J genes are TRBV4-1 and TRBJ2-1; a weak D match, TRBD2 (6 bases). The read is 3 residues too short to cover the CDR3 end, so that end is filled in from the germline J gene. V shed 4 bases and J shed 6 bases, with 19 bases lying between them. Germline V gene data show CDR1 as MGHRA and CDR2 as YSYEKL. CDR3 length: 16 amino acids.

To note about this clone: The missing CDR3 end, 3 residues past where the read stops, is filled in from the germline J gene. The V and J genes are TRBV6-2 or TRBV6-3 and TRBJ1-1, with D unresolved. The CDR3 extends over 13 amino acids. V lost 7 bases to trimming and J lost 2 bases, with 11 bases between them. Germline CDR1 reads MNHEY; CDR2 reads SVGEGT. The CDR3 DNA, read in part, is TGTGCCAGCACGACAACAGCTAACACTGAA. Translated, it gives CASTTTANTE. The whole CDR3 sequence reads CASTTTANTEAFF.

On this clone: Sequencing ends 3 residues short of the CDR3 end; the germline J gene provides the rest. This chain joins TRBV2 and TRBJ2-2, with a possible D match to TRBD2 (6 bases). This CDR3 is built from 15 residues. The ends were cut back, 3 bases at V and 5 bases at J, with 13 bases in the middle. Germline-derived CDR1 and CDR2 are SNHLY and FYNNEI. The sequenced CDR3 bases are TGTGCCAGCAGTGACATCGGGGGTCGAACCGGGGAG. Translated: CASSDIGGRTGE. The whole CDR3 protein reads CASSDIGGRTGELFF. The complete variable domain, with remaining parts taken from reference TRBV2 and TRBJ2-2, reads EPEVTQTPSHQVTQMGQEVILRCVPISNHLYFYWYRQILGQKVEFLVSFYNNEISEKSEIFDDQFSVERPDGSNFTLKIRSTKLEDSAMYFCASSDIGGRTGELFFGEGSRLTVL.

On this clone: The read comes to an end 3 residues before the CDR3 does, leaving the germline J gene to fill in the end. The chain employs TRBV7-9 and TRBJ1-6, with D uncertain. V was pared by 5 bases and J by 3 bases, with 8 bases between. Germline CDR1 and CDR2: SEHNR and FQNEAQ (reference sequence). The CDR3 spans 14 residues. The sequenced part of the CDR3 DNA is TGTGCCAGCAGCCCGCGGGACTATAATTCACCC. It specifies CASSPRDYNSP. The whole CDR3 is CASSPRDYNSPLHF.

The sequenced CDR3 bases are TGTGCCTGGAGTGTACAGGACGGCGGCTATGGC. It encodes CAWSVQDGGYG. The entire CDR3 protein is CAWSVQDGGYGYTF. This chain connects TRBV30 to TRBJ1-2, with a weak D call TRBD1 (5 bases). The read stops 3 residues short of the end of the CDR3; the missing end is completed from the germline J gene. Trimming cost V 0 bases and J 4 bases, with 12 bases left between them. Germline V lookup: CDR1 GTSNPN, CDR2 SVGIG (reference sequence). This CDR3 comprises 14 residues. The whole variable domain, filled in from reference TRBV30 and TRBJ1-2, reads SQTIHQWPATLVQPVGSPLSLECTVEGTSNPNLYWYRQAAGRGLQLLFYSVGIGQISSEVPQNLSASRPQDRQFILSSKKLLLSDSGFYLCAWSVQDGGYGYTFGSGTRLTVV.

A word on this clone: The read falls 3 residues short of the CDR3 end, and the missing part is taken from the germline J gene. The chain employs TRBV12-3 or TRBV12-4 and TRBJ1-2, with TRBD1 as a possible D gene (6 bases). This CDR3 spans 12 amino acids. CDR3 loop: CASSNRVGGYTF. The sequenced part of the CDR3 DNA is TGTGCCAGCAGTAACAGGGTAGGAGGC.